These T cell receptor beta chains were read from a single sample in a study of control samples from healthy donors and cancer patients. Data came from immunoSEQ multiplex PCR; TCRdb stores just in-frame clones and leaves some out. The data show roughly 400,000 clones, 80% to 95% seen once. The sequencing input was PBMCs. These receptor sequences come from a man aged 35 to 55 with head and neck cancer. Both conserved end residues are part of each CDR3. The order of the fields is V gene, CDR3 length, D gene, clone size, J gene, CDR3 protein, CDR3 DNA. The D gene is left open where the match is weak. Size is omitted from some rows. Given values are once, few, many or a class for expanded clones.

>TRBV9|15|-|-|TRBJ1-5
CASSALGDVNQPQHF
TGTGCCAGCAGCGCCCTCGGGGATGTCAATCAGCCCCAGCATTTT
>TRBV6-5|16|-|-|TRBJ1-3
CASSFETGSSGNTIYF
TGTGCCAGCAGTTTCGAGACAGGTTCATCTGGAAACACCATATATTTT
>TRBV4-1|18|TRBD1|-|TRBJ1-5
CASSQAPQTGGSNQPQHF
TGCGCCAGCAGCCAGGCTCCCCAAACAGGGGGCTCAAATCAGCCCCAGCATTTT
>TRBV27|15|TRBD1|-|TRBJ2-2
CASSLQGANTGELFF
TGTGCCAGCAGTTTACAGGGGGCCAACACCGGGGAGCTGTTTTTT
>TRBV6-2/TRBV6-3|16|-|-|TRBJ2-5
CASSYSPPRQQETQYF
TGTGCCAGCAGTTACTCACCCCCCCGGCAGCAAGAGACCCAGTACTTC
>TRBV5-1|15|-|-|TRBJ2-7
CASSPDGGSSYEQYF
TGCGCCAGCAGCCCGGACGGCGGAAGCTCCTACGAGCAGTACTTC
>TRBV6-5|16|TRBD1|-|TRBJ2-5
CASSYTEDRWGETQYF
TGTGCCAGCAGTTACACCGAGGACAGGTGGGGAGAGACCCAGTACTTC
>TRBV5-6|13|-|-|TRBJ2-7
CASSLGPLYEQYF
TGTGCCAGCAGCTTGGGACCACTCTACGAGCAGTACTTC
>TRBV6-1|12|-|-|TRBJ2-5
CASSEDQETQYF
TGTGCCAGCAGTGAGGATCAAGAGACCCAGTACTTC
>TRBV10-3|14|TRBD1|-|TRBJ2-3
CAITRGQDTDTQYF
TGTGCCATTACCAGGGGGCAGGACACAGATACGCAGTATTTT
>TRBV27|13|-|-|TRBJ2-1
CASGEGSYNEQFF
TGTGCCAGCGGGGAAGGGAGTTACAATGAGCAGTTCTTC
>TRBV24-1|14|-|many|TRBJ2-5
CATSDWDGEETQYF
TGTGCCACCAGTGATTGGGATGGAGAAGAGACCCAGTACTTC
>TRBV2|16|-|-|TRBJ2-7
CASSLEGGRGAYEQYF
TGTGCCAGCAGTCTTGAAGGCGGCCGAGGGGCCTACGAGCAGTACTTC
>TRBV27|15|-|-|TRBJ1-5
CASSWGRNSNQPQHF
TGTGCCAGCAGTTGGGGTCGTAATTCCAATCAGCCCCAGCATTTT
>TRBV2|14|TRBD1|once|TRBJ1-2
CASSQTGDPYGYTF
TGTGCCAGCAGCCAGACAGGGGACCCCTATGGCTACACCTTC
>TRBV10-2|14|TRBD2|once|TRBJ2-7
CASNGQREGYEQYF
TGCGCCAGCAACGGGCAGCGGGAGGGTTACGAGCAGTACTTC
>TRBV29-1|13|TRBD1|-|TRBJ1-3
CSVGTGAGNTIYF
TGCAGCGTCGGGACAGGGGCTGGAAACACCATATATTTT
>TRBV5-1|15|-|-|TRBJ2-1
CASSFGSSTYNEQFF
TGCGCCAGCAGCTTCGGATCATCTACCTACAATGAGCAGTTCTTC
>TRBV10-3|16|-|-|TRBJ2-2
CAISEGRAGNTGELFF
TGTGCCATCAGTGAGGGCAGGGCGGGAAACACCGGGGAGCTGTTTTTT
>TRBV24-1|13|-|-|TRBJ2-7
CAIEGGAGYEQYF
TGCGCCATTGAAGGAGGGGCCGGCTACGAGCAGTACTTC
>TRBV5-1|15|TRBD2|-|TRBJ2-3
CASSLGGGLTDTQYF
TGCGCCAGCAGCTTAGGCGGGGGGCTCACAGATACGCAGTATTTT
>TRBV19|17|-|-|TRBJ2-3
CASSIWGSARDTDTQYF
TGTGCCAGTAGTATTTGGGGTAGTGCTCGGGATACAGATACGCAGTATTTT
>TRBV9|15|-|once|TRBJ1-5
CASSVGGSESRPQHF
TGTGCCAGCAGCGTTGGGGGTTCTGAATCAAGGCCCCAGCATTTT
>TRBV11-2|13|-|-|TRBJ2-7
CASSLSGDYEQYF
TGTGCCAGCAGCTTATCGGGGGACTACGAGCAGTACTTC
>TRBV7-2|15|-|-|TRBJ1-6
CASRNEAGRWSPLHF
TGTGCCAGCAGAAATGAGGCAGGTCGGTGGTCACCCCTCCACTTT